Below are 7 T cell receptor beta chains sequenced from a single sample in a study of T cell responses to AZD1222 COVID-19 vaccine (dated by TCRdb to about 2021). In light of the paper, this sample's time point label describes: baseline before first vaccination. Libraries were built with the immunoSEQ multiplex PCR assay. Entries here come from immuneACCESS through TCRdb and include only in-frame sequences with V and J called. Some clones fail to appear in such tables; in the studies checked, an unresolved V gene covers under half of the shortfall, and the cause of the remainder is unknown. Present in this sample are approximately 82,000 clones, 90% of which were seen just once. The ten largest make up around 4.9% of the sample. This specimen was peripheral blood, taken on day 0 of AZD1222 vaccination. These TCRs come from an adult in good health.

CDR3 protein: CAWNKAGYSPLHF. CDR3 in DNA: TGTGCCTGGAACAAGGCTGGATACTCACCCCTCCACTTT. The gene calls are TRBV30 and TRBJ1-6; D unclear. Germline loops: CDR1 GTSNPN, CDR2 SVGIG (reference sequence). The CDR3 runs 13 residues. V lost 4 bases and J 10 bases, leaving 14 bases between the germline ends.

The J gene is TRBJ2-7, the V gene TRBV10-3; possible D gene TRBD2, 6 bases. CDR1 and CDR2 from the germline V gene are ENHRY and SYGVKD. V was cut by 4 bases and J by 0 bases, with 25 bases left in between. CDR3 length: 19 residues. The CDR3 sequence: CAISGPTFDGGTHSYEQYF. CDR3 DNA sequence: TGTGCCATCAGTGGGCCCACCTTCGACGGGGGTACCCACTCCTACGAGCAGTACTTC.

The chain uses TRBV9 and TRBJ2-1; 14 bases align to TRBD2. Germline-derived CDR1 and CDR2 are SGDLS and YYNGEE. V shed 0 bases and J 7 bases; nucleotides not matched to a gene: 6. CDR3 length equals 17 residues. CDR3 DNA sequence: TGTGCCAGCAGCGTAGGGACTAGCGGGGGGCCCTGGAATGAGCAGTTCTTC. Translating it yields CASSVGTSGGPWNEQFF.

The V gene is TRBV27, the J gene TRBJ1-1; D might be TRBD1 (6 bases). Trimming cost V 6 bases and J 4 bases, with 12 bases left between them. Looked up from germline, CDR1 is MNHEY and CDR2 is SMNVEV (reference sequence). The CDR3 spans 13 residues. The CDR3 DNA reads as TGTGCCAGCAGCCGAGAGGGGGGCACTGAAGCTTTCTTT. Translating it yields CASSREGGTEAFF.

This rearrangement joins TRBV10-3 to TRBJ1-2; 7 bases are shared with TRBD1. This CDR3 has 14 amino acids. Germline CDR1 is ENHRY and CDR2 is SYGVKD. The trim removed 4 bases at V and 5 bases at J, leaving 7 bases unmatched. CDR3 in amino acids: CAISGQDRTYGYTF. The CDR3 DNA is TGTGCCATCAGTGGACAGGACAGGACGTATGGCTACACCTTC.

The chain links TRBV28 to TRBJ1-1; 7 bases are a match to TRBD1. With 5 bases clipped from V and 1 base from J, the junction kept 7 bases outside the gene matches. This CDR3 region has 15 residues. The germline gives CDR1 MDHEN, CDR2 SYDVKM. CDR3: CASSLRQGRNTEAFF. The CDR3 DNA reads TGTGCCAGCAGTCTCCGACAGGGAAGGAACACTGAAGCTTTCTTT.

This clone turned up a few times. The V gene is TRBV11-2, the J gene TRBJ2-2; TRBD2 matches at 8 bases. With 2 bases clipped from V and 7 bases from J, the junction kept 6 bases outside the gene matches. The germline CDR1 and CDR2 sequences are SGHAT and FQNNGV. The CDR3 consists of 15 residues. CDR3 residues: CASSLSSGANGELFF. The CDR3 nucleotides read TGTGCCAGCAGCTTAAGTAGCGGGGCTAACGGGGAGCTGTTTTTT.